Presented here are 14 T cell receptor beta chains from one specimen sequenced in a study of T cells in Graves' hyperthyroidism and ophthalmopathy. The investigators amplified TCR beta CDR3 regions from RNA transcripts. HTBI primers were the set used in a first-round RT-PCR of the TCR CDR3. Using its own MiXCR run on the multiplex PCR reads, TCRdb lists one record per CDR3 protein. The profile shows about 400,000 distinct CDR3 sequences, around 15% of them singletons. The sample consisted of blood. The receptors come from an older woman with Graves' ophthalmopathy.

The chain employs TRBV4-2 and TRBJ2-1; D might be TRBD2 (5 bases). Trimming left V 3 bases short and J 8 bases short, with 14 bases between. The CDR3 consists of 14 residues. Looked up from germline, CDR1 is LGHNA and CDR2 is YNFKEQ. The CDR3 loop reads CASSHNLEVYEQFF. CDR3 sequence (DNA): TGTGCCAGCAGCCACAACCTGGAGGTCTATGAGCAGTTCTTC.

Only a few counts were recorded for this clonotype. The gene calls are TRBV20-1 and TRBJ2-4, with D tentatively TRBD2 (6 bases). The germline V and J ends were trimmed by 3 bases and 9 bases, with 12 bases remaining between them. The CDR3 length is 12 residues. Germline assignment: CDR1 DFQATT and CDR2 SNEGSKA (reference sequence). CDR3 sequence reads: CSARMVGGIQYF. For the CDR3, the DNA is TGCAGTGCTAGGATGGTGGGGGGCATTCAGTACTTC.

This clonotype showed up just a few times. The J gene is TRBJ2-1, the V gene TRBV28; 7 positions match TRBD2. Trimming removed 8 bases from V and 0 bases from J; junction bases left unmatched: 13. The CDR3 consists of 17 residues. The germline V gene encodes CDR1 MDHEN and CDR2 SYDVKM. The CDR3 DNA is TGTGCCAGCCGCGGGGGTAAATACCGTAGCTCCTACAATGAGCAGTTCTTC. Encoded protein: CASRGGKYRSSYNEQFF. Based on the CDR3 plus reference TRBV28 and TRBJ2-1, the full variable domain is DVKVTQSSRYLVKRTGEKVFLECVQDMDHENMFWYRQDPGLGLRLIYFSYDVKMKEKGDIPEGYSVSREKKERFSLILESASTNQTSMYLCASRGGKYRSSYNEQFFGPGTRLTVL.

This clonotype was counted only a few times. The chain recombines TRBV24-1 with TRBJ2-1; D possibly corresponds to TRBD2 (6 bases). V lost 6 bases and J 2 bases, leaving 13 bases between the germline ends. Germline V gene lookup returns CDR1 KGHDR and CDR2 SFDVKD. This CDR3 is built from 15 residues. CDR3 loop: CATSIYGSTYNEQFF. The CDR3 nucleotides read TGTGCCACCAGTATTTACGGGAGTACCTACAATGAGCAGTTCTTC.

The J gene is TRBJ2-5, the V gene TRBV4-2; the match to TRBD2 covers 10 bases. From germline, CDR1 is LGHNA and CDR2 YNFKEQ. Trimming removed 1 base from V and 4 bases from J; junction bases left unmatched: 3. This CDR3 region has 15 residues. CDR3 nucleotide sequence: TGTGCCAGCAGCCAAGTGACTAGCGGGCTAGAGACCCAGTACTTC. Translating it yields CASSQVTSGLETQYF.

There are many counts of this clonotype. The chain joins TRBV5-1 to TRBJ2-1, with 8 bases identical to TRBD1. The J segment lost 8 bases and the V segment lost 1 base, leaving 8 bases of the junction unmatched. There are 15 residues in the CDR3. Germline V lookup: CDR1 SGHRS, CDR2 YFSETQ. CDR3 amino acids: CASSLRTGFLDEQFF. CDR3 in DNA: TGCGCCAGCAGCTTGAGGACAGGGTTTCTCGATGAGCAGTTCTTC.

The V call is TRBV10-3, the J call TRBJ2-1; 8 bases are shared with TRBD2. This CDR3 is built from 16 residues. V was clipped by 6 bases and J by 1 base; unmatched bases: 8. CDR1 is ENHRY and CDR2 is SYGVKD in the germline V gene. The CDR3: CAIREGSGGSYNEQFF. DNA of the CDR3: TGTGCCATCAGGGAGGGTTCGGGAGGGTCCTACAATGAGCAGTTCTTC.

This clonotype was counted many times. The chain links TRBV3-1 to TRBJ2-2, with D maybe TRBD1 (6 bases). CDR3 length equals 14 residues. V dropped 4 bases and J dropped 4 bases, with 10 bases sitting between them. CDR1 is LGHDT and CDR2 is YNNKEL in the germline V gene (reference sequence). The CDR3 loop is CASSRTEGTGELFF. As DNA, the CDR3 is TGTGCCAGCAGCCGGACAGAAGGCACCGGGGAGCTGTTTTTT.

This clonotype was counted many times. V usage is TRBV6-1 and J usage is TRBJ2-7, with D possibly matching TRBD2 (5 bases). V dropped 8 bases and J dropped 1 base, with 24 bases sitting between them. The length of the CDR3 is 17 residues. CDR1 is MNHNS and CDR2 is SASEGT in the germline V gene. The CDR3: CASCSAWKRKGSYEQYF. The CDR3 DNA follows: TGTGCCAGCTGCTCAGCGTGGAAGCGGAAGGGTTCCTACGAGCAGTACTTC.

This clonotype came up many times. The chain combines TRBV11-2 with TRBJ1-6; D gene unclear. V was cut by 3 bases and J by 7 bases, with 13 bases left in between. Germline V gives CDR1 SGHAT, CDR2 FQNNGV. This CDR3 has 15 residues. The CDR3 here is CASSFEQVPNSPLHF. In DNA, the CDR3 is TGTGCCAGCAGCTTCGAGCAGGTCCCGAATTCACCCCTCCACTTT.

This clonotype was counted at least ten times. The chain is built from TRBV5-8 and TRBJ2-1; D may be TRBD1 (5 bases). V was clipped by 0 bases and J by 4 bases, with 17 bases between them. CDR3 length equals 17 residues. Germline CDR1 and CDR2: SGHTS and YDEGEE. CDR3 DNA: TGTGCCAGCAGCTTGGAACGGCGGTTAGGGGCGTACAATGAGCAGTTCTTC. Translation gives CASSLERRLGAYNEQFF.

CDR3 sequence reads: CASSPGLAGYTDTQYF. CDR3 DNA: TGTGCCAGCAGCCCTGGACTAGCGGGGTACACAGATACGCAGTATTTT. The rearrangement joins TRBV7-9 to TRBJ2-3; TRBD2 aligns across 12 bases. V lost 5 bases to trimming and J lost 2 bases; unmatched junction nucleotides: 5. The V gene's germline CDR1 is SEHNR and CDR2 FQNEAQ (reference sequence). The CDR3 is 16 residues long.

V usage is TRBV30 and J usage is TRBJ2-3; 8 nucleotides match TRBD2. The CDR3 consists of 13 residues. Germline values: CDR1 GTSNPN, CDR2 SVGIG (reference sequence). V lost 1 base and J lost 6; bases outside the gene matches: 3. The CDR3 sequence: CAWSAGGPDTQYF. Here the CDR3 DNA reads TGTGCCTGGAGTGCGGGAGGGCCTGATACGCAGTATTTT.

This clonotype has at least ten counts. The V call is TRBV20-1, the J call TRBJ2-4, with 10 bases aligning to TRBD2. The CDR3 has 14 amino acids. The ends lost 6 bases at V and 6 bases at J; junction bases unmatched: 8. The V gene's germline CDR1 is DFQATT and CDR2 SNEGSKA (reference sequence). CDR3 DNA: TGCAGTGCCCTCCTAGCGGGAGACCCAAACATTCAGTACTTC. It specifies CSALLAGDPNIQYF.